This is a list of T cell receptor beta chains from one sample in a study of blood T cell repertoires in COVID-19. Profiling relied on immunoSEQ multiplex PCR, and the TCRdb table lists in-frame clones only, not all of them. The sample carries 50,000 to 80,000 clones, 88% recorded once. Sequences were obtained from PBMCs or T cells enriched from blood (not recorded which). Receptors were obtained from a woman aged 40 to 50 who had recovered from COVID-19. Each CDR3 is given without its conserved first and last residue. The order of the fields is V gene, clone size, J gene, CDR3 protein. Not all rows give a size; the values are once, few, many and, for expanded clones, a class.

v_gene: TRBV3-1/TRBV3-2
abundance: NA
j_gene: TRBJ2-1
CDR3aa: ASRRDRGRQF

v_gene: TRBV10-2
abundance: NA
j_gene: TRBJ1-5
CDR3aa: ASSPIQGYRQPQH

v_gene: TRBV6-5
abundance: once
j_gene: TRBJ1-2
CDR3aa: ASSYRGSSNYGYT

v_gene: TRBV10-2
abundance: NA
j_gene: TRBJ2-7
CDR3aa: ASSEYSRPAGVSYEQY

v_gene: TRBV5-1
abundance: NA
j_gene: TRBJ2-1
CDR3aa: ASSLRPSGDPGEQF

v_gene: TRBV12-5
abundance: NA
j_gene: TRBJ1-6
CDR3aa: ASGLRGGTPLH

v_gene: TRBV29-1
abundance: NA
j_gene: TRBJ1-3
CDR3aa: SVEAGEGNTIY

v_gene: TRBV6-1
abundance: large
j_gene: TRBJ2-4
CDR3aa: ASSEIEGQGVLAKNIQY

v_gene: TRBV5-6
abundance: NA
j_gene: TRBJ1-1
CDR3aa: ASSFTGQVWGLNTEAF

v_gene: TRBV3-1/TRBV3-2
abundance: NA
j_gene: TRBJ2-5
CDR3aa: ASSQPFAGLQETQY

v_gene: TRBV11-2
abundance: NA
j_gene: TRBJ1-3
CDR3aa: ASSAITGRGNTIY

v_gene: TRBV7-3
abundance: NA
j_gene: TRBJ1-5
CDR3aa: ASSPAGGSNQPQH

v_gene: TRBV19
abundance: NA
j_gene: TRBJ1-2
CDR3aa: AILDPGQGAQGGYT

v_gene: TRBV18
abundance: NA
j_gene: TRBJ2-7
CDR3aa: ASSPLDGVEQY

v_gene: TRBV7-3
abundance: few
j_gene: TRBJ2-5
CDR3aa: ASSLRAGVRETQY

v_gene: TRBV27
abundance: NA
j_gene: TRBJ1-5
CDR3aa: ASSPQGVYQPQH

v_gene: TRBV5-6
abundance: NA
j_gene: TRBJ1-1
CDR3aa: ASSFGTGVRAEAF

v_gene: TRBV11-2
abundance: once
j_gene: TRBJ1-1
CDR3aa: ASSLVGGAVGTEAF

v_gene: TRBV27
abundance: NA
j_gene: TRBJ2-1
CDR3aa: ASSFLAGGSNEQF

v_gene: TRBV2
abundance: NA
j_gene: TRBJ2-7
CDR3aa: ASSEAWPGPGEQY

v_gene: TRBV7-6
abundance: NA
j_gene: TRBJ1-1
CDR3aa: ASSSGENTEAF

v_gene: TRBV4-1
abundance: NA
j_gene: TRBJ1-2
CDR3aa: ASSQADRVEGYT